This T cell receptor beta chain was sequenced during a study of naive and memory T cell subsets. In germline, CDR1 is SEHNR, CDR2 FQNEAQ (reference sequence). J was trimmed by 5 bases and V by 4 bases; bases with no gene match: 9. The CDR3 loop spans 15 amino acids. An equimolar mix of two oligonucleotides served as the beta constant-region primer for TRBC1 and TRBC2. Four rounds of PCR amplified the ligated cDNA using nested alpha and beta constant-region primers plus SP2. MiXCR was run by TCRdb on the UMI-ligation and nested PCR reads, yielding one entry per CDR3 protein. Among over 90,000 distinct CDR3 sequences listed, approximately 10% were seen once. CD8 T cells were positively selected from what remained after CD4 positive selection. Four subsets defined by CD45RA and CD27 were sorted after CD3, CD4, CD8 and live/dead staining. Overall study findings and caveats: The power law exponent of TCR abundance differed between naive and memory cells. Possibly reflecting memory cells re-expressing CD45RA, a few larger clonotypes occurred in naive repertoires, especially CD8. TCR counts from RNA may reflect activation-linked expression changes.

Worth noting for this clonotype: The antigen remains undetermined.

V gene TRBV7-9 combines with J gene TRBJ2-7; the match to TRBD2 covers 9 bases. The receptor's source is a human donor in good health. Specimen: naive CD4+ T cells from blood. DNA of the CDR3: TGTGCCAGCAGCTCGACGAAGCGGGAGGCGCACGAGCAGTACTTC. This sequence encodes CASSSTKREAHEQYF.